The rows below give T cell receptor beta chains drawn from one sample of a study of blood T cells in healthy people across ages. One entry per CDR3 protein, called by TCRdb with MiXCR from the 5' RACE reads. The sample has roughly 1.9 million distinct CDR3 sequences, roughly two fifths seen once; the top ten hold around 23%. Sequences were obtained from blood. These receptor sequences come from a human donor in good health. CDR3s include the opening cysteine and the closing phenylalanine or tryptophan. D genes are given only for firm matches. The size field is filled for only some rows; it gives once, few, many or a size class.

D gene: .
J gene: TRBJ2-3
V gene: TRBV5-4
clone size: .
CDR3 DNA: TGTGCCAGCAGCCCGGAGTGGTGGGGCACAGATACGCAGTATTTT
CDR3 protein: CASSPEWWGTDTQYF

D gene: TRBD1
J gene: TRBJ1-2
V gene: TRBV7-6
clone size: few
CDR3 DNA: TGTGCCAGCAGCGAAGGGACAGGGTTAGGAGGCTACACCTTC
CDR3 protein: CASSEGTGLGGYTF

D gene: .
J gene: TRBJ2-7
V gene: TRBV4-3
clone size: .
CDR3 DNA: TGCGCCAGCAGCCAAGATGGTTTGATCGGGGGGCCGGACGAGCAGTACTTC
CDR3 protein: CASSQDGLIGGPDEQYF

D gene: .
J gene: TRBJ2-7
V gene: TRBV11-2
clone size: .
CDR3 DNA: TGTGCCAGCAGCTTAGCCACCAGGCGGGACGAGCAGTACTTC
CDR3 protein: CASSLATRRDEQYF

D gene: .
J gene: TRBJ2-5
V gene: TRBV20-1
clone size: few
CDR3 DNA: TGCAGTGCTAGAAAAGATTATGTAACTCAGTACTTC
CDR3 protein: CSARKDYVTQYF

D gene: .
J gene: TRBJ2-5
V gene: TRBV29-1
clone size: many
CDR3 DNA: TGCAGCCATGAGGATAGGCAGGAGACCCAGTACTTC
CDR3 protein: CSHEDRQETQYF

D gene: .
J gene: TRBJ2-5
V gene: TRBV29-1
clone size: .
CDR3 DNA: TGCAGCGTTGAAGAAGTTTCAGGGACGGAGACCCAGTACTTC
CDR3 protein: CSVEEVSGTETQYF

D gene: .
J gene: TRBJ2-3
V gene: TRBV7-3
clone size: .
CDR3 DNA: TGTGCCAGCAGCTTGGGATTCGGGTCCGCCACAGATACGCAGTATTTT
CDR3 protein: CASSLGFGSATDTQYF

D gene: TRBD2
J gene: TRBJ2-7
V gene: TRBV7-6
clone size: .
CDR3 DNA: TGTGCCAGCAGCCTCCAACCGGGACTAGCGGACGAGCAGTACTTC
CDR3 protein: CASSLQPGLADEQYF

D gene: TRBD1
J gene: TRBJ2-3
V gene: TRBV7-8
clone size: .
CDR3 DNA: TGTGCCAGCAGCGCAGAGACAGGGGGCACAGATACGCAGTATTTT
CDR3 protein: CASSAETGGTDTQYF

D gene: TRBD1
J gene: TRBJ1-2
V gene: TRBV12-3/TRBV12-4
clone size: few
CDR3 DNA: TGTGCCAGCAGCCCATCATTACAGGGGAGCTACACCTTC
CDR3 protein: CASSPSLQGSYTF

D gene: TRBD1
J gene: TRBJ2-1
V gene: TRBV7-8
clone size: .
CDR3 DNA: TGTGCCAGCAGCTTGGGCAGGGGGACCTCCTACAATGAGCAGTTCTTC
CDR3 protein: CASSLGRGTSYNEQFF

D gene: .
J gene: TRBJ1-2
V gene: TRBV7-2
clone size: .
CDR3 DNA: TGTGCCAGCAGCCCGGCCCGGGCAACTAACTATGGCTACACCTTC
CDR3 protein: CASSPARATNYGYTF

D gene: TRBD1
J gene: TRBJ1-2
V gene: TRBV20-1
clone size: few
CDR3 DNA: TGCAGTGCCCCCACTTTTCAGGGGGAGCATGGCTACACCTTC
CDR3 protein: CSAPTFQGEHGYTF

D gene: .
J gene: TRBJ2-1
V gene: TRBV14
clone size: .
CDR3 DNA: TGTGCCAGCAGCCCTCAACCGGGTTACTACAATGGGCAGTTCTTC
CDR3 protein: CASSPQPGYYNGQFF

D gene: .
J gene: TRBJ1-4
V gene: TRBV5-1
clone size: .
CDR3 DNA: TGCGCCAGCAGCTTGGTGGGGGTGGCTAATGAAAAACGGTTTTTT
CDR3 protein: CASSLVGVANEKRFF

D gene: TRBD1
J gene: TRBJ2-1
V gene: TRBV5-1
clone size: .
CDR3 DNA: TGCGCCAGCAGCACAGCGGGACAGGGGAGTGGTAATGAGCAGTTCTTC
CDR3 protein: CASSTAGQGSGNEQFF

D gene: .
J gene: TRBJ1-2
V gene: TRBV2
clone size: .
CDR3 DNA: TGTGCCAGCAGTGACCTGGGAAATGGCTACACCTTC
CDR3 protein: CASSDLGNGYTF

D gene: .
J gene: TRBJ2-3
V gene: TRBV10-3
clone size: few
CDR3 DNA: TGTGCCATCAGCCCCGGGAGTGGGGATACGCAGTATTTT
CDR3 protein: CAISPGSGDTQYF

D gene: TRBD2
J gene: TRBJ2-5
V gene: TRBV28
clone size: .
CDR3 DNA: TGTGCCAGCAGTTTTACACTAGCGGTGGGGGAGACCCAGTACTTC
CDR3 protein: CASSFTLAVGETQYF

D gene: .
J gene: TRBJ2-2
V gene: TRBV6-5
clone size: .
CDR3 DNA: TGTGCCAGCAGTTACTACCCAACCACCGGGGAGCTGTTTTTT
CDR3 protein: CASSYYPTTGELFF

D gene: .
J gene: TRBJ2-1
V gene: TRBV29-1
clone size: .
CDR3 DNA: TGCAGCGTTGCCGCAATCTCCTACAATGAGCAGTTCTTC
CDR3 protein: CSVAAISYNEQFF

D gene: TRBD2
J gene: TRBJ2-7
V gene: TRBV7-2
clone size: few
CDR3 DNA: TGTGCCAGCAGCCTAGCGGGGGATGTGTACGAGCAGTACTTC
CDR3 protein: CASSLAGDVYEQYF